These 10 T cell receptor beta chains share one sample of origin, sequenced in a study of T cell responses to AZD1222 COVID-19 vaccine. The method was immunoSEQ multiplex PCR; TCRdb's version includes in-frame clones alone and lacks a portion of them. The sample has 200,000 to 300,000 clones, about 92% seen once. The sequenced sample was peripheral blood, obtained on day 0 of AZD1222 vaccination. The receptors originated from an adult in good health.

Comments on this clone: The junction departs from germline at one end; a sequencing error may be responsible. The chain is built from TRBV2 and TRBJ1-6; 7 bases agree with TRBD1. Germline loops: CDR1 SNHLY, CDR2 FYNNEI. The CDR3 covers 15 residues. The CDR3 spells CVSRVTRGSNSPLHF. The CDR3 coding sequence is TGTGTCAGCAGGGTTACCAGGGGGAGCAATTCACCCCTCCACTTT.

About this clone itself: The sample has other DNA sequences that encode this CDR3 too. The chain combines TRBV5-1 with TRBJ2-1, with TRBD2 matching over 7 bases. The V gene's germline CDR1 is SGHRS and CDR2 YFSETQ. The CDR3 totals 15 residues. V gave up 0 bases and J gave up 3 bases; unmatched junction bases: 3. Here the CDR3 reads CASSLGLAGYNEQFF. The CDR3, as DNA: TGCGCCAGCAGCTTGGGCTTAGCGGGCTACAATGAGCAGTTCTTC.

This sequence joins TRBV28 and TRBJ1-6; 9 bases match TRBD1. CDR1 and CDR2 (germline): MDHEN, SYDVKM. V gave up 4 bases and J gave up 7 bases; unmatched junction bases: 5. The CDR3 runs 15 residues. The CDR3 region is CASSWGDRANSPLHF. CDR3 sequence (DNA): TGTGCCAGCAGTTGGGGGGACAGGGCGAATTCACCCCTCCACTTT.

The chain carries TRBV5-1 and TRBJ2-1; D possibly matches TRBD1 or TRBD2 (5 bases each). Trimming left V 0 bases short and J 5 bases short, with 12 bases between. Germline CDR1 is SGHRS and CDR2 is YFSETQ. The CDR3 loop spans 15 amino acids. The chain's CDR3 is CASSLGGSGHNEQFF. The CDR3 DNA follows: TGCGCCAGCAGCTTGGGAGGGTCGGGGCACAATGAGCAGTTCTTC.

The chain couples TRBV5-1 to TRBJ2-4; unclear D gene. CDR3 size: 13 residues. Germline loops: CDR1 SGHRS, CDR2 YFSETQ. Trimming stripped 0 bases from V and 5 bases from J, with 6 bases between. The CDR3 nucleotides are TGCGCCAGCAGCTTGGCCCCGGAAAACATTCAGTACTTC. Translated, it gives CASSLAPENIQYF.

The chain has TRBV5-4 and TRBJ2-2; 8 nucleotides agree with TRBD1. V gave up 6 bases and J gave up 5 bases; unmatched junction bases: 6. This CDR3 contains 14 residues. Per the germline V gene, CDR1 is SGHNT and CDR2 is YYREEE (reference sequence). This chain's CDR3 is CASTADRATGELFF. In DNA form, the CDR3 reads TGTGCCAGCACCGCGGACAGGGCAACCGGGGAGCTGTTTTTT.

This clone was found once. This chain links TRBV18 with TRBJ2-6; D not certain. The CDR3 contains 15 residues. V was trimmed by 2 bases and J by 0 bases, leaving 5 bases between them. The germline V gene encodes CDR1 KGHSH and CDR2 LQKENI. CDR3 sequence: CASSPTRSGANVLTF. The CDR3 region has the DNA TGTGCCAGCTCACCAACTCGCTCTGGGGCCAACGTCCTGACTTTC.

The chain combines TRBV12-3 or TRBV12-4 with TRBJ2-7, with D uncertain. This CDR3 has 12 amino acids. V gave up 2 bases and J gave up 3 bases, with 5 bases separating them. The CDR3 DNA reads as TGTGCCAGCAGTTTATCCGACTACGAGCAGTACTTC. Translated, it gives CASSLSDYEQYF.

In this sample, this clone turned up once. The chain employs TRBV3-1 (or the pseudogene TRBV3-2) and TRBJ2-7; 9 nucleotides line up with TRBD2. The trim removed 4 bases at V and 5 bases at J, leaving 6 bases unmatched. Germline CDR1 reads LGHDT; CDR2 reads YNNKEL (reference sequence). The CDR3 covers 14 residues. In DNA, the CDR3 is TGTGCCAGCAGCCGAGCGGGGGGCAGCGACGAGCAGTACTTC. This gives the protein CASSRAGGSDEQYF.

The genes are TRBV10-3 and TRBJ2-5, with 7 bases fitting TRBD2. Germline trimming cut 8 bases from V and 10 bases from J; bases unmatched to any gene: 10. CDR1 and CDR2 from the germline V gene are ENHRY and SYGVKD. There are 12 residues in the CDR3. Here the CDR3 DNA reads TGTGCCATCGGGGAGGGGATAAGCAGCCAGTACTTC. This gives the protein CAIGEGISSQYF.